The 28 T cell receptor beta chains in this list originate from one sample, sequenced in a study of spatial heterogeneity in lung cancer. As to time point: sample taken at primary tumor resection. One entry per CDR3 protein, called by TCRdb with MiXCR from the 5' RACE reads. This table has 20,000 to 25,000 distinct CDR3 sequences, just under 6% appearing once. Sample: PBMCs, taken at surgery. The receptors here all came from a male donor with early-stage non-small cell lung cancer.

This clonotype has ten or more counts. The chain recombines TRBV2 with TRBJ2-5; 14 nucleotides match TRBD2. V trimming: 7 bases; J trimming: 4 bases; junction bases outside the gene matches: 2. The V gene's germline CDR1 is SNHLY and CDR2 FYNNEI. This CDR3 is built from 14 residues. The CDR3 loop reads CASTGLAGAETQYF. The CDR3 DNA reads TGTGCCAGCACGGGACTAGCGGGAGCAGAGACCCAGTACTTC.

This clonotype was picked up a small number of times. The chain carries TRBV7-2 and TRBJ2-5; a weak D match, TRBD2 (6 bases). This CDR3 spans 16 amino acids. Looked up from germline, CDR1 is SGHTA and CDR2 is FQGNSA. V lost 1 base and J 1 base, leaving 13 bases between the germline ends. DNA for the CDR3: TGTGCCAGCAGCTTAGTAGGCGGGGTCGCCCAAGAGACCCAGTACTTC. This translates into CASSLVGGVAQETQYF.

This clonotype has ten or more counts. The rearrangement uses TRBV28 and TRBJ2-1; no clear D gene. Germline values: CDR1 MDHEN, CDR2 SYDVKM. The CDR3 extends over 15 amino acids. V lost 6 bases and J lost 2, with 14 bases in between. The CDR3 nucleotides are TGTGCCAGCAGGATAGGTGGGCCAACCTACAATGAGCAGTTCTTC. Translation: CASRIGGPTYNEQFF.

This clonotype was detected many times. The CDR3 region is CSVIHGTSGGGTDTQYF. The CDR3 DNA sequence: TGCAGCGTGATACACGGGACTAGCGGAGGTGGCACAGATACGCAGTATTTT. The genes are TRBV29-1 and TRBJ2-3; 11 bases are a match to TRBD2. V was clipped by 6 bases and J by 1 base; unmatched bases: 12. Germline CDR1 and CDR2: SQVTM and ANQGSEA. The length of the CDR3 is 17 residues.

This clonotype appeared many times. The genes are TRBV6-5 and TRBJ2-7, with D possibly matching TRBD1 (6 bases). CDR3 length: 14 amino acids. V lost 3 bases and J lost 0, with 9 bases in between. Germline-derived CDR1 and CDR2 are MNHEY and SVGAGI. CDR3 region: CASSYRGGSYEQYF. In DNA, the CDR3 is TGTGCCAGCAGTTATAGAGGGGGCTCCTACGAGCAGTACTTC.

This clonotype was seen repeatedly, ten times or more. This chain links TRBV7-6 with TRBJ2-6; no clear D. Germline assignment: CDR1 SGHVS and CDR2 FNYEAQ. The CDR3 sequence is 20 residues long. V lost 1 base and J lost 4, with 23 bases in between. CDR3 amino acids: CASSLDGSPIPKYGANVLTF. The CDR3 DNA is TGTGCCAGCAGCTTAGACGGCAGTCCCATACCCAAATACGGGGCCAACGTCCTGACTTTC.

V and J are TRBV29-1 and TRBJ2-3, with 14 bases that match TRBD2. V dropped 6 bases and J dropped 4; count of bases not matched to a gene: 3. The CDR3 is made up of 14 amino acids. The germline V gene has CDR1 SQVTM and CDR2 ANQGSEA. This CDR3 is CSVGTSGGSDTQYF. The DNA of the CDR3 is TGCAGCGTCGGGACTAGCGGGGGATCAGATACGCAGTATTTT.

This clonotype was counted between two and nine times. J is TRBJ1-3 and V is TRBV29-1; weak D call: TRBD1 (6 bases). V gave up 4 bases and J gave up 2 bases, with 12 bases separating them. Germline V gene sequence: CDR1 SQVTM, CDR2 ANQGSEA. The CDR3 is made up of 14 amino acids. Here the CDR3 reads CSVGPGHTGNTIYF. The DNA for the CDR3 is TGCAGCGTTGGGCCGGGACACACTGGAAACACCATATATTTT.

This clonotype was counted many times. The chain links TRBV20-1 to TRBJ2-3, with 7 bases matching TRBD2. The germline CDR1 and CDR2 sequences are DFQATT and SNEGSKA (reference sequence). The CDR3 extends over 14 amino acids. After removal of 2 bases from V and 4 bases from J, the junction contained 6 bases not matched to a gene. CDR3 sequence: CSARSGAGADTQYF. CDR3 nucleotides: TGCAGTGCTAGAAGTGGTGCGGGAGCAGATACGCAGTATTTT.

This clonotype was seen many times. The CDR3, as DNA: TGCAGTGCTAGATACGGGGTAGGATTGGGAGAGCAGTACTTC. Protein product: CSARYGVGLGEQYF. This chain joins TRBV20-1 and TRBJ2-7; D perhaps matches TRBD2 (5 bases). CDR1 and CDR2 from the germline V gene are DFQATT and SNEGSKA (reference sequence). V lost 2 bases and J lost 7, with 18 bases in between. This CDR3 is 14 amino acids long.

This clonotype was found many times. V usage is TRBV3-1 and J usage is TRBJ1-4; TRBD1 matches at 9 bases. This CDR3 is built from 14 residues. The V gene's germline CDR1 is LGHDT and CDR2 YNNKEL (reference sequence). Trimming at V came to 4 bases and at J to 11 bases, leaving 8 bases not matched to a gene. Here the CDR3 DNA reads TGTGCCAGCAGCCTACCCGGGACAGGGCTGAAACTGTTTTTT. Encoded protein: CASSLPGTGLKLFF.

About this clonotype itself: A read error may account for a junction end that differs from germline. The chain joins TRBV24-1 to TRBJ2-3, with 13 bases lining up with TRBD2. The CDR3 sequence is 16 residues long. The germline V gene has CDR1 KGHDR and CDR2 SFDVKD. CDR3 residues: CVTSDPTSGGSDTQYF. In DNA form, the CDR3 reads TGTGTCACCAGTGACCCGACTAGCGGGGGGTCAGATACGCAGTATTTT.

This clonotype was counted a few times. The chain has TRBV6-6 and TRBJ2-3; D call uncertain. Trimming left V 5 bases short and J 5 bases short, with 8 bases between. CDR1 and CDR2 from the germline V gene are MNHNY and SVGAGI (reference sequence). The CDR3 covers 12 residues. The CDR3 nucleotides read TGTGCCAGCAGTACTCCCCAAGATACGCAGTATTTT. Translation gives CASSTPQDTQYF.

In this sample, this clonotype turned up a few times. The rearrangement uses TRBV4-2 and TRBJ1-5, with 7 bases identical to TRBD1. Germline values: CDR1 LGHNA, CDR2 YNFKEQ. V dropped 1 base and J dropped 1; count of bases not matched to a gene: 4. The CDR3 runs 16 residues. CDR3 DNA sequence: TGTGCCAGCAGCCAAGGGGACAGAGAGAGCAATCAGCCCCAGCATTTT. Protein sequence: CASSQGDRESNQPQHF.

This clonotype was recorded at least ten times. This chain connects TRBV20-1 to TRBJ2-1; D is perhaps TRBD2 (5 bases). This CDR3 region has 12 residues. The V gene lost 7 bases and the J gene lost 9 bases, with 16 bases spanning the gap. Germline assignment: CDR1 DFQATT and CDR2 SNEGSKA (reference sequence). CDR3: CSVPPAAGEQFF. Here the CDR3 DNA reads TGCAGTGTTCCCCCGGCGGCGGGTGAGCAGTTCTTC.

This clonotype appeared many times. This chain links TRBV3-1 with TRBJ2-7; TRBD2 matches 8 bases. The CDR3 has 20 residues. Germline V gene lookup returns CDR1 LGHDT and CDR2 YNNKEL (reference sequence). J lost 5 bases, V lost 1 base, and 22 bases had no gene match. CDR3 in DNA: TGTGCCAGCAGCCAAGGCCAGGAAGTCCTATTTAGCGGGATTTCGAACGAGCAGTACTTC. Protein product: CASSQGQEVLFSGISNEQYF.

This clonotype showed up many times. The chain has TRBV12-3 or TRBV12-4 and TRBJ2-1; 16 nucleotides agree with TRBD2. V lost 5 bases and J lost 7; bases outside the gene matches: 8. CDR3 length: 17 residues. The CDR3 coding sequence is TGTGCCAGCAGTGCCGGGACTAGCGGGAGGGCAGGTAATGAGCAGTTCTTC. Its protein is CASSAGTSGRAGNEQFF.

This clonotype was counted only a few times. The CDR3 here is CSARDGRGYEQYF. The CDR3, as DNA: TGCAGTGCTAGGGACGGGAGGGGCTACGAGCAGTACTTC. V usage is TRBV20-1 and J usage is TRBJ2-7; 8 positions match TRBD2. Losses at the gene ends were 3 bases for V and 3 bases for J; bases not matched to a gene: 4. CDR3 length: 13 residues. From germline, CDR1 is DFQATT and CDR2 SNEGSKA (reference sequence).

This clonotype came up a few times. The chain is built from TRBV7-3 and TRBJ1-1, with 8 bases that match TRBD1. This CDR3 is built from 15 residues. The germline V gene encodes CDR1 SGHTA and CDR2 FQGTGA. V lost 7 bases to trimming and J lost 3 bases; unmatched junction nucleotides: 10. The CDR3: CASIYGQGEYTEAFF. The CDR3 DNA is TGTGCCAGCATCTACGGACAGGGAGAGTACACTGAAGCTTTCTTT.

Notes on this clonotype: This may stem from a read error, because a much larger clone lies one nucleotide away. The chain combines TRBV9 with TRBJ2-1, with 8 positions matching TRBD2. With 5 bases clipped from V and 5 bases from J, the junction kept 6 bases outside the gene matches. CDR1 SGDLS and CDR2 YYNGEE come from the germline V gene. The CDR3 is made up of 14 amino acids. CDR3 nucleotide sequence: TGTGCCAGCAGTCAGAAAGCGGGGGACAATGAGCAGTTCTTC. This encodes CASSQKAGDNEQFF.

At least ten counts were recorded for this clonotype. The CDR3 coding sequence is TGCAGTGCTAGAGATCGAACAGGGTATTTTCCGAAAGAGACCCAGTACTTC. Residues: CSARDRTGYFPKETQYF. This rearrangement joins TRBV20-1 to TRBJ2-5, with a possible D match to TRBD1 (6 bases). Germline CDR1 is DFQATT and CDR2 is SNEGSKA (reference sequence). Trimming pared 0 bases from V and 3 bases from J, leaving 20 bases between. The CDR3 spans 17 residues.

This clonotype was detected many times. J is TRBJ1-5 and V is TRBV18; D gene ambiguous. Trimming removed 2 bases from V and 10 bases from J, with 12 bases in between. This CDR3 contains 13 residues. Germline-derived CDR1 and CDR2 are KGHSH and LQKENI. The CDR3 DNA sequence: TGTGCCAGCTCACCAGCTCTCAACTATCCCCAGCATTTT. It yields the protein CASSPALNYPQHF.

This clonotype has ten or more counts. The chain links TRBV10-3 to TRBJ2-7, with 9 positions matching TRBD1. Germline loops: CDR1 ENHRY, CDR2 SYGVKD. The CDR3 has 14 residues. V lost 5 bases, J lost 2 bases, and 4 bases stayed unmatched. The CDR3 sequence is CAISPGQGTYEQYF. CDR3 DNA sequence: TGTGCCATCAGTCCGGGACAGGGAACCTACGAGCAGTACTTC.

In its sample, this clonotype was seen many times. The chain couples TRBV6-4 to TRBJ2-7; the match to TRBD2 covers 7 bases. Trimming cost V 3 bases and J 2 bases; bases outside gene matches: 4. Germline V lookup: CDR1 MRHNA, CDR2 SNTAGT. The CDR3 extends over 14 amino acids. CDR3 nucleotide sequence: TGTGCCAGCAGTGAAAGGGAGGGTACCTACGAGCAGTACTTC. Protein: CASSEREGTYEQYF.

The table lists this clonotype with many counts. The chain employs TRBV7-8 and TRBJ2-7; D not resolved. With 5 bases removed from V and 0 bases from J, the gap between germline ends came to 14 bases. CDR3 size: 15 residues. Germline assignment: CDR1 SGHVS and CDR2 FQNEAQ. In DNA, the CDR3 is TGTGCCAGCAGCGCGAAGGGTAGTAGCTCCTACGAGCAGTACTTC. As protein: CASSAKGSSSYEQYF.

This chain connects TRBV18 to TRBJ2-4; a possible D gene is TRBD2 (5 bases). CDR1 and CDR2 from the germline V gene are KGHSH and LQKENI. V dropped 2 bases and J dropped 4 bases, with 12 bases sitting between them. This CDR3 region has 15 residues. The CDR3 reads CASSPDSAAKNIQYF. DNA for the CDR3: TGTGCCAGCTCACCAGATTCAGCGGCAAAAAACATTCAGTACTTC.

This clonotype was recorded a few times. The J gene is TRBJ2-2, the V gene TRBV12-3 or TRBV12-4; 11 bases line up with TRBD2. The V segment lost 6 bases and the J segment 5 bases; nucleotides outside the gene matches: 5. The CDR3 totals 15 residues. The CDR3 DNA reads as TGTGCCAGCAGCCGACTAGCGGGGATGACCGGGGAGCTGTTTTTT. Translating gives CASSRLAGMTGELFF.

This clonotype was seen only a few times. This chain connects TRBV6-5 to TRBJ1-1; no clear D. Looked up from germline, CDR1 is MNHEY and CDR2 is SVGAGI. The CDR3 is made up of 14 amino acids. V shed 6 bases and J shed 0 bases, with 11 bases lying between them. The chain's CDR3 is CASRFGQMNTEAFF. In DNA form, the CDR3 reads TGTGCCAGCAGATTCGGGCAGATGAACACTGAAGCTTTCTTT.